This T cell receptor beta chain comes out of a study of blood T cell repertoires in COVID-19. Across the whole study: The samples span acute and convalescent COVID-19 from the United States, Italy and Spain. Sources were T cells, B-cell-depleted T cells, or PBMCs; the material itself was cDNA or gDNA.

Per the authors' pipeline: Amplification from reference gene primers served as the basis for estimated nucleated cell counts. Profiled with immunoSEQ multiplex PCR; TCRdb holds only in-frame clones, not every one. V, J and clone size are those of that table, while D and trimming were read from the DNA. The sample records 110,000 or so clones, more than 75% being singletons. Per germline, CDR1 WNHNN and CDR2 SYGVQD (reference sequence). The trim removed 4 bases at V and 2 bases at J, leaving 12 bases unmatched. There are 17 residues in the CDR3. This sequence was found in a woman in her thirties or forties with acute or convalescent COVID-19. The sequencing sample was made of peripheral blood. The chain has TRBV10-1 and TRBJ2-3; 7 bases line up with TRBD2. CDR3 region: CASSGGGSRPPTDTQYF. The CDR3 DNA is TGCGCCAGCAGTGGGGGGGGGAGTCGCCCTCCCACAGATACGCAGTATTTT.